Listed below are T cell receptor beta chains from one sample, sequenced in a study of blood T cell repertoires in COVID-19. Profiled with immunoSEQ multiplex PCR; TCRdb holds only in-frame clones, not every one. The table shows hundreds of thousands of clones, with around 87% occurring only once. The sample consisted of peripheral blood. These receptors came from a woman aged 50 to 60 who had recovered from COVID-19. The CDR3 runs from the conserved cysteine through the conserved F or W.

TRBV27 CASSLGGSRNTEAFF
TRBV4-3 CASSQDRLAEPGNEQFF
TRBV9 CASSVTGFGEKLFF
TRBV7-9 CASSLERTVYGYTF
TRBV20-1 CSARGAVEAFF
TRBV19 CASSPRSVGNTQYF
TRBV4-1 CASSQDFRPSGLQDTQYF
TRBV18 CASSPLADYGYTF
TRBV9 CASSATIPGTGHYNEQFF
TRBV19 CASSIAAGVDTEAFF
TRBV2 CASSASSFF
TRBV4-2 CASSQDRSYEQYF
TRBV5-4 CASSLWGGVYEQYF
TRBV10-3 CAISDPGEQFF
TRBV4-3 CASSQEMLAGILDTQYF
TRBV7-2 CASTSTSYEQYF
TRBV19 CASSIRGRYYETQYF
TRBV28 CASSLPAALNYGYTF
TRBV14 CASSPLGHSNTEAFF
TRBV5-1 CASSLSGRGAVNTEAFF
TRBV28 CASSRTGGNYGYTF
TRBV19 CASRVTGANEKLFF
TRBV6-2/TRBV6-3 CASSPQTGELFF
TRBV7-2 CASSYSDRFRTDTQYF
TRBV6-4 CASSDSDRGGELFF
TRBV21-1 CASSPRTSGGNNEQFF
TRBV3-1/TRBV3-2 CASSRTGGLSPLHF
TRBV19 CASSIGTGVGQPQHF
TRBV10-3 CASSGRGDNEQFF
TRBV5-4 CASTLGRQSGGDTQYF
TRBV2 CASSDKASGNNEQFF
TRBV6-2/TRBV6-3 CASSYVGQASNQPQHF
TRBV29-1 CSVEDRGRGSGANVLTF
TRBV18 CASSPQGQANTEAFF
TRBV18 CASSPDRGADTQYF
TRBV25-1 CASSEAGARTTGELFF
TRBV11-2 CASSFGTGALAGAYEQYF
TRBV3-1/TRBV3-2 CASSQAVQGTQYF
TRBV3-1/TRBV3-2 CASRQGQEKLFF
TRBV10-3 CAISEESEKLFF